The source of this TCR beta chain is a study of T cell responses to AZD1222 COVID-19 vaccine. Overall study context: Combined were second doses at about 4 or about 12 weeks. Study findings and constraints: Mostly white British, mostly female donors; authors suggested clonal diversity may be underestimated.

This clone was counted only a few times. What it binds is unknown. Measured with immunoSEQ multiplex PCR; TCRdb has only the in-frame clones, and not every one. Of over 75,000 clones in the sample, roughly 90% were seen once. V shed 7 bases and J shed 0 bases, with 12 bases lying between them. The V gene's germline CDR1 is SQVTM and CDR2 ANQGSEA. The CDR3 covers 14 residues. This clonotype was sampled from an adult in good health. The gene calls are TRBV29-1 and TRBJ2-2; D is undetermined. The specimen was peripheral blood, collected on day 0 of AZD1222 vaccination. The CDR3 is CSAPVPANTGELFF. For the CDR3, the DNA is TGCAGCGCTCCCGTCCCGGCGAACACCGGGGAGCTGTTTTTT.